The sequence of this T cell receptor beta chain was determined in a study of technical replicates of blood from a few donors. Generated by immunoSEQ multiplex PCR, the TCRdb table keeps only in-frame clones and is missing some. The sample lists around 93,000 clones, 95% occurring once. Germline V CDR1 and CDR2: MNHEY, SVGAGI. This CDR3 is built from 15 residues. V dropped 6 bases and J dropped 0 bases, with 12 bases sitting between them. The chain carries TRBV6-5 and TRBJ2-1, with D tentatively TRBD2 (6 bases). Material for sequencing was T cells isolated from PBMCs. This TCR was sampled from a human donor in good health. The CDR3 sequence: CASSARDRSYNEQFF. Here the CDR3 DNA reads TGTGCCAGCAGCGCGCGGGACCGCTCCTACAATGAGCAGTTCTTC.